The present TCR beta chain was sequenced within a study of PD-L1 blockade in urothelial cancer. Across the whole study: Male patients with bladder-origin urothelial cancer numbered about 85% of the 29.

Time point meaning: pretreatment peripheral blood. The V gene end was trimmed by 2 bases and the J gene end by 6 bases; junction bases not matched to a gene: 6. CDR3 length: 14 amino acids. CDR1 and CDR2 from the germline V gene are MNHEY and SMNVEV (reference sequence). Spike-ins of synthetic TCR analog templates went into each PCR. Only in-frame clones appear in the TCRdb table, and some are missing; sequencing was by immunoSEQ multiplex PCR. Of 86,000 or so clones listed, more than 75% were seen once; the top ten hold 13% to 15%. V gene TRBV27 combines with J gene TRBJ1-2; 7 nucleotides align to TRBD1. The input for sequencing was PBMCs, taken around atezolizumab (anti-PD-L1) treatment. The source of this sequence is a man in his sixties with urothelial cancer. The CDR3 sequence is CASSLQQGTHGYTF. Written as DNA, the CDR3 is TGTGCCAGCAGTTTACAACAGGGGACACATGGCTACACCTTC.